The present TCR beta chain was sequenced within a study of T cells in Graves' hyperthyroidism and ophthalmopathy. Amplified regions were TCR beta CDR3 sequences from RNA transcripts. The TCR CDR3 first-round RT-PCR relied on the HTBI primer set. In TCRdb, the multiplex PCR reads were re-called with MiXCR into one record per CDR3 protein. The sample consists of around 500,000 distinct CDR3 sequences, 14% of them appearing once. Germline assignment: CDR1 DFQATT and CDR2 SNEGSKA (reference sequence). This CDR3 is built from 15 residues. Losses at the gene ends were 3 bases for V and 4 bases for J; bases not matched to a gene: 4.

The sample consisted of blood. The chain joins TRBV20-1 to TRBJ2-7; the match to TRBD2 covers 15 bases. The receptor comes from a woman younger than 30 with Graves' hyperthyroidism. The CDR3 DNA is TGCAGTGCTAGTATGGGGACTAGCGGGAGGTACGAGCAGTACTTC. Translating gives CSASMGTSGRYEQYF.